Following are 5 T cell receptor beta chains from one sample sequenced in a study of blood T cells in healthy people across ages. The use of a sample-barcoded 5' primer and a J-beta primer mix characterized a second PCR of about 7 to 12 cycles. One entry per CDR3 protein, called by TCRdb with MiXCR from the 5' RACE reads. The sample contains 800,000 or so distinct CDR3 sequences, approximately 25% of which appear only once. This same sample was also part of a study on T cells of mothers and their children.

Input material: blood. The receptors were gathered from a boy under 18 in good health.

This clonotype has a handful of counts. This chain links TRBV27 with TRBJ1-6; no clear D gene. The CDR3 has 16 residues. V lost 3 bases and J 3 bases, leaving 12 bases between the germline ends. CDR1 and CDR2 from the germline V gene are MNHEY and SMNVEV (reference sequence). The CDR3: CASSFQTPIYNSPLHF. CDR3 coding DNA: TGTGCCAGCAGTTTCCAGACCCCCATCTATAATTCACCCCTCCACTTT.

The chain combines TRBV20-1 with TRBJ1-4; D not resolved. V gave up 0 bases and J gave up 0 bases, with 5 bases separating them. Germline CDR1 reads DFQATT; CDR2 reads SNEGSKA (reference sequence). CDR3 length equals 14 residues. The CDR3 DNA reads as TGCAGTGCTAGAGATCCCTCAACTAATGAAAAACTGTTTTTT. It encodes CSARDPSTNEKLFF.

V and J are TRBV9 and TRBJ1-5; D is ambiguous. V lost 4 bases and J lost 3, with 11 bases in between. From germline, CDR1 is SGDLS and CDR2 YYNGEE. This CDR3 contains 14 residues. The CDR3 here is CASSFGRFNQPQHF. The CDR3 DNA reads as TGTGCCAGCAGCTTCGGACGGTTCAATCAGCCCCAGCATTTT.

The rearrangement joins TRBV28 to TRBJ1-5; D possibly corresponds to TRBD1 (5 bases). CDR1 and CDR2 (germline): MDHEN, SYDVKM. The CDR3 sequence is 19 residues long. Trimming took 2 bases from V and 0 from J, leaving 20 bases between them. The chain's CDR3 is CASSLRRRGGVYSNQPQHF. The CDR3 nucleotides read TGTGCCAGCAGTTTAAGGCGGAGGGGAGGGGTTTATAGCAATCAGCCCCAGCATTTT.

J is TRBJ2-1 and V is TRBV5-6; 7 bases are shared with TRBD2. J gave up 4 bases and V 1 base, and 2 bases lay outside the gene matches. The CDR3 has 14 amino acids. The germline CDR1 and CDR2 sequences are SGHDT and YYEEEE. CDR3 loop: CASSLPSGYNEQFF. The CDR3 DNA reads TGTGCCAGCAGCTTGCCTAGCGGTTACAATGAGCAGTTCTTC.